One and the same sample provided the 27 T cell receptor beta chains below, sequenced in a study of blood T cells in healthy people across ages. Combining a sample-barcoded 5' primer with a J-beta primer mix, a second PCR ran for 7 to 11 cycles. From the 5' RACE reads, TCRdb called clonotypes with MiXCR, one entry per CDR3 protein. The sample gives about 1,600,000 distinct CDR3 sequences, 40% to 50% of which show up once; 6.5% to 10% is in the top ten. Sequencing was carried out using blood. The receptors were sampled from a woman aged 18-29 years in good health.

The chain uses TRBV29-1 and TRBJ1-1, with D uncertain. Trimming pared 7 bases from V and 2 bases from J, leaving 5 bases between. The CDR3 extends over 10 amino acids. The germline V gene has CDR1 SQVTM and CDR2 ANQGSEA. Here the CDR3 reads CSAVNTEAFF. The CDR3 nucleotides are TGCAGCGCCGTCAACACTGAAGCTTTCTTT. The whole variable domain, remainder taken from reference TRBV29-1 and TRBJ1-1, is SAVISQKPSRDICQRGTSLTIQCQVDSQVTMMFWYRQQPGQSLTLIATANQGSEATYESGFVIDKFPISRPNLTFSTLTVSNMSPEDSSIYLCSAVNTEAFFGQGTRLTVV.

The genes are TRBV20-1 and TRBJ2-7; the D gene is possibly TRBD2 (6 bases). This CDR3 is 12 amino acids long. Germline CDR1 and CDR2: DFQATT and SNEGSKA (reference sequence). With 6 bases removed from V and 7 bases from J, the gap between germline ends came to 16 bases. CDR3 coding DNA: TGCAGTGCGGAGGGTGCCGCGGAAGAGCAGTACTTC. Amino acids: CSAEGAAEEQYF.

As concerns this clonotype: A read error may account for a junction end that differs from germline. The chain recombines TRBV9 with TRBJ1-2; D is ambiguous. Germline V gene lookup returns CDR1 SGDLS and CDR2 YYNGEE. The CDR3 is made up of 12 amino acids. The DNA of the CDR3 is TGTGCCAGCAGCGTAGCACCCTATGGCTGCACCTTC. Translated, it gives CASSVAPYGCTF. Using reference TRBV9 and TRBJ1-2 for the parts outside the CDR3, the full variable domain is DSGVTQTPKHLITATGQRVTLRCSPRSGDLSVYWYQQSLDQGLQFLIQYYNGEERAKGNILERFSAQQFPDLHSELNLSSLELGDSALYFCASSVAPYGCTFGSGTRLTVV.

The rearrangement links TRBV12-3 or TRBV12-4 to TRBJ2-7; possibly TRBD2 for D (5 bases). V lost 0 bases and J 12 bases, leaving 21 bases between the germline ends. The CDR3 consists of 15 residues. CDR3 sequence reads: CASSLAPGFQETRYF. DNA of the CDR3: TGTGCCAGCAGTTTAGCGCCGGGATTCCAAGAGACCCGGTACTTC.

This clonotype has a single count. The junction does not match germline at one end; this may be a read error. The chain links TRBV9 to TRBJ2-2; tentative D call: TRBD2 (5 bases). Germline-derived CDR1 and CDR2 are SGDLS and YYNGEE. CDR3 size: 13 residues. The CDR3 loop is CASSSSNTGELIF. CDR3 nucleotides: TGTGCCAGCAGCTCGTCGAACACCGGGGAGCTGATTTTT.

In this sample, this clonotype turned up a few times. Mismatch with germline at one junction end may stem from a read error. The chain couples TRBV29-1 to TRBJ2-5, with D possibly matching TRBD1 (5 bases). This CDR3 is built from 12 residues. Germline V lookup: CDR1 SQVTM, CDR2 ANQGSEA. In DNA form, the CDR3 reads TGCAGCGTTCAGGACGGACAAGAGACCCAGTATTTC. The encoded protein is CSVQDGQETQYF.

This clonotype has a count of ten or more. The chain employs TRBV7-2 and TRBJ2-1, with 7 bases aligning to TRBD1. Trimming at V came to 5 bases and at J to 3 bases, leaving 7 bases not matched to a gene. This CDR3 contains 15 residues. Germline V lookup: CDR1 SGHTA, CDR2 FQGNSA. The CDR3 nucleotides are TGTGCCAGCAGCCCGCCAGGGGGAAGCTACAATGAGCAGTTCTTC. It specifies CASSPPGGSYNEQFF.

CDR3 sequence reads: CASRAHSLQETQYF. As DNA, the CDR3 is TGTGCCAGCAGGGCACACAGCTTACAAGAGACCCAGTACTTC. The V gene is TRBV27, the J gene TRBJ2-5; D unclear. V lost 6 bases, J lost 2 bases, and 13 bases lay in between. Germline V lookup: CDR1 MNHEY, CDR2 SMNVEV (reference sequence). This CDR3 contains 14 residues.

The V call is TRBV7-9, the J call TRBJ2-2, with TRBD1 matching 7 bases. Germline assignment: CDR1 SEHNR and CDR2 FQNEAQ (reference sequence). V shed 3 bases, J shed 6 bases, and the junction held 1 base outside the gene matches. CDR3 length: 13 residues. The CDR3 reads CASSFDRAGELFF. The CDR3, as DNA: TGTGCCAGCAGCTTTGACAGGGCCGGGGAGCTGTTTTTT. Full variable domain (rest looked up from reference TRBV7-9 and TRBJ2-2): DTGVSQNPRHKITKRGQNVTFRCDPISEHNRLYWYRQTLGQGPEFLTYFQNEAQLEKSRLLSDRFSAERPKGSFSTLEIQRTEQGDSAMYLCASSFDRAGELFFGEGSRLTVL.

The rearrangement uses TRBV12-3 or TRBV12-4 and TRBJ2-1, with 8 bases matching TRBD1. V lost 6 bases, J lost 6 bases, and 7 bases stayed unmatched. CDR3 length: 14 residues. The CDR3 bases are TGTGCCAGCAGCCGCCAACAGGGGGGCAATGAGCAGTTCTTC. It encodes CASSRQQGGNEQFF.

This clonotype showed up many times. One end of the junction is discordant with germline, which a read error may explain. The chain combines TRBV12-3 or TRBV12-4 with TRBJ2-3; either TRBD1 or TRBD2 may supply D (5 bases each). CDR3 length: 15 residues. Here the CDR3 reads CASSLWGPSTDTQYF. Here the CDR3 DNA reads TGCGCCAGCAGCTTGTGGGGACCGAGCACAGATACGCAGTATTTT.

This clonotype was detected a few times. This chain joins TRBV7-9 and TRBJ2-1; D uncertain. Germline-derived CDR1 and CDR2 are SEHNR and FQNEAQ (reference sequence). This CDR3 has 17 amino acids. V lost 2 bases and J 0 bases, leaving 14 bases between the germline ends. CDR3 sequence: CASSLFRVVVSYNEQFF. The DNA of the CDR3 is TGTGCCAGCAGCTTATTCCGGGTGGTAGTCTCCTACAATGAGCAGTTCTTC.

The chain has TRBV12-3 or TRBV12-4 and TRBJ1-5, with unresolved D. V was clipped by 3 bases and J by 4 bases, with 10 bases between them. The CDR3 is 14 residues long. In DNA, the CDR3 is TGTGCCAGCAGTTTTGGGATGGGGAATCAGCCCCAGCATTTT. The encoded protein is CASSFGMGNQPQHF.

The sample holds a few counts of this clonotype. The V and J genes are TRBV27 and TRBJ2-1; 8 positions agree with TRBD2. Germline CDR1 reads MNHEY; CDR2 reads SMNVEV (reference sequence). After removal of 7 bases from V and 3 bases from J, the junction contained 8 bases not matched to a gene. The CDR3 spans 15 residues. CDR3 in DNA: TGTGCCAGCACCCTTAGCGGGGTTTTCTACAATGAGCAGTTCTTC. It is translated as CASTLSGVFYNEQFF.

This clonotype was observed a handful of times. The chain uses TRBV7-2 and TRBJ2-1; the match to TRBD2 covers 7 bases. Trimming at V came to 5 bases and at J to 4 bases, leaving 8 bases not matched to a gene. The CDR3 loop spans 15 amino acids. Germline CDR1 reads SGHTA; CDR2 reads FQGNSA. The CDR3 loop reads CASSRKRGLYNEQFF. CDR3 nucleotides: TGTGCCAGCAGCCGTAAGCGGGGACTGTACAATGAGCAGTTCTTC.

This clonotype was counted a few times. V usage is TRBV20-1 and J usage is TRBJ2-3; the match to TRBD2 covers 7 bases. V shed 0 bases, J shed 5 bases, and the junction held 8 bases outside the gene matches. CDR1 is DFQATT, CDR2 SNEGSKA, per germline (reference sequence). The CDR3 runs to 15 residues. For the CDR3, the DNA is TGCAGTGCTAGAGATTCCAGCGGGGCAGGAGATACGCAGTATTTT. This encodes CSARDSSGAGDTQYF.

This clonotype was detected a few times. The genes are TRBV15 and TRBJ1-2, with D unresolved. V was clipped by 8 bases and J by 2 bases, with 18 bases between them. The CDR3 runs to 15 residues. Per germline, CDR1 LNHNV and CDR2 YYDKDF (reference sequence). CDR3 sequence reads: CATSTDADRNYGYTF. DNA of the CDR3: TGTGCCACCTCTACCGATGCAGACCGCAACTATGGCTACACCTTC. Drawing the rest from reference TRBV15 and TRBJ1-2, the complete variable domain is DAMVIQNPRYQVTQFGKPVTLSCSQTLNHNVMYWYQQKSSQAPKLLFHYYDKDFNNEADTPDNFQSRRPNTSFCFLDIRSPGLGDTAMYLCATSTDADRNYGYTFGSGTRLTVV.

V usage is TRBV20-1 and J usage is TRBJ1-2, with D perhaps TRBD1 (6 bases). Trimming removed 7 bases from V and 2 bases from J, with 11 bases in between. Germline-derived CDR1 and CDR2 are DFQATT and SNEGSKA (reference sequence). The CDR3 is 12 residues long. CDR3: CSVKQGNYGYTF. The CDR3 DNA reads TGCAGTGTTAAGCAGGGGAACTATGGCTACACCTTC.

The table lists this clonotype with a few counts. A much larger clone is a single base away; this may be a read error. The rearrangement links TRBV3-1 to TRBJ1-2, with D perhaps TRBD1 (5 bases). The CDR3 runs to 15 residues. CDR1 and CDR2 from the germline V gene are LGHDT and YNNKEL (reference sequence). The ends were cut back, 4 bases at V and 5 bases at J, with 17 bases in the middle. The chain's CDR3 is CASSPRQMGQYGYTF. CDR3 bases: TGTGCCAGCAGCCCACGCCAGATGGGGCAATATGGCTACACCTTC.

V usage is TRBV3-1 and J usage is TRBJ1-4; no definite D call. With 0 bases removed from V and 7 bases from J, the gap between germline ends came to 12 bases. The CDR3 runs to 15 residues. Germline V lookup: CDR1 LGHDT, CDR2 YNNKEL (reference sequence). CDR3 DNA: TGTGCCAGCAGCCAAGATTGGTCAGTGGGTGAAAAACTGTTTTTT. This gives the protein CASSQDWSVGEKLFF. The complete variable domain, with remaining parts taken from reference TRBV3-1 and TRBJ1-4, reads DTAVSQTPKYLVTQMGNDKSIKCEQNLGHDTMYWYKQDSKKFLKIMFSYNNKELIINETVPNRFSPKSPDKAHLNLHINSLELGDSAVYFCASSQDWSVGEKLFFGSGTQLSVL.

The CDR3 here is CASRYPTSYEQYF. Written as DNA, the CDR3 is TGTGCCAGCCGCTATCCCACGTCCTACGAGCAGTACTTC. This chain uses TRBV28 with TRBJ2-7; no firm D call. The CDR3 extends over 13 amino acids. CDR1 MDHEN and CDR2 SYDVKM come from the germline V gene. V lost 8 bases to trimming and J lost 1 base, with 12 bases between them.

There are a few counts of this clonotype. The gene calls are TRBV7-2 and TRBJ2-7; D possibly uses TRBD1 or TRBD2 (5 bases each). The CDR3 length is 14 residues. V lost 1 base, J lost 2 bases, and 9 bases lay in between. CDR1 is SGHTA, CDR2 FQGNSA, per germline. CDR3 sequence reads: CASSLEWGPYEQYF. The CDR3 region has the DNA TGTGCCAGCAGCTTAGAATGGGGACCCTACGAGCAGTACTTC.

This chain joins TRBV12-3 or TRBV12-4 and TRBJ1-1; 7 nucleotides align to TRBD1. This CDR3 has 15 amino acids. The trim removed 5 bases at V and 4 bases at J, leaving 10 bases unmatched. CDR3 sequence reads: CASSNRQGPGTEAFF. CDR3 DNA: TGTGCCAGCAGTAACCGACAGGGCCCCGGCACTGAAGCTTTCTTT.

The chain couples TRBV18 to TRBJ2-3; TRBD2 agrees at 12 bases. The CDR3 runs to 16 residues. V was pared by 4 bases and J by 4 bases, with 6 bases of the junction left unmatched. Germline values: CDR1 KGHSH, CDR2 LQKENI. CDR3 nucleotide sequence: TGTGCCAGCTCACAACTAGCGGGAGGTTCTTCAGATACGCAGTATTTT. Translated, it gives CASSQLAGGSSDTQYF.

The rearrangement joins TRBV6-5 to TRBJ2-3; 10 bases align to TRBD1. V lost 5 bases, J lost 1 base, and 6 bases stayed unmatched. The V gene's germline CDR1 is MNHEY and CDR2 SVGAGI. The CDR3 length is 16 residues. Written as DNA, the CDR3 is TGTGCCAGCAGTCCGACAGGGGGCTTGGGCACAGATACGCAGTATTTT. It translates to CASSPTGGLGTDTQYF.

The chain carries TRBV5-1 and TRBJ1-1; perhaps TRBD1 as D (5 bases). Germline lookup yields CDR1 SGHRS and CDR2 YFSETQ. V was cut by 8 bases and J by 6 bases, with 17 bases left in between. CDR3 length: 13 amino acids. The CDR3 DNA is TGCGCCAGTGCAGCCGACAGTTTACCTGAAGCTTTCTTT. Protein sequence: CASAADSLPEAFF.

V and J are TRBV6-2 or TRBV6-3 and TRBJ2-5; weak D call: TRBD2 (6 bases). The CDR3 runs 13 residues. The V end lost 7 bases, the J end lost 5 bases, and 14 bases lay between the germline ends. Germline V gene data show CDR1 as MNHEY and CDR2 as SVGEGT. Here the CDR3 DNA reads TGTGCCAGCACCCAGGTGGGGAGGGAGACCCAGTACTTC. It codes for CASTQVGRETQYF.